This T cell receptor (beta chain) was sequenced for a study of cytomegalovirus exposure and HLA in healthy donors. About the study: Inside one of the first data releases sat around 80 million unique TCRs taken from HLA-typed donors.

Broader study findings: In a later analysis, HLA-C alleles had the fewest associated TCRs, DRB1 alleles the most. There was a cluster of highly shared sequence variants that was likely a sequencing artifact.

Comment on this clone: As yet, its antigen is unknown.

This CDR3 has 14 residues. With 4 bases removed from V and 2 bases from J, the gap between germline ends came to 10 bases. Germline CDR1 reads LNHDA; CDR2 reads SQIVND (reference sequence). The PCR used 60 Vbeta and 13 Jbeta primers. The data were produced by immunoSEQ multiplex PCR, yet TCRdb's version contains in-frame clones alone and is incomplete. The ten top clones account for approximately 1%, within a sample of approximately 110,000 clones. This receptor was taken from a young man in good health and CMV-seronegative. The genes are TRBV19 and TRBJ2-3; possible D gene TRBD2, 6 bases. The source material was PBMCs. Written as DNA, the CDR3 is TGTGCCAGTAGTACGGACTACTCCACAGATACGCAGTATTTT. Translating gives CASSTDYSTDTQYF.